This paragraph covers one T cell receptor (beta chain) sequence. What it binds is not known. Germline lookup yields CDR1 DFQATT and CDR2 SNEGSKA (reference sequence). CDR3 length equals 12 residues. Total RNA amounting to 3,500 to 4,500 ng went into each TCR library. Eight distinct reactions (per sample) were used to make the cDNA. TCRdb re-called the 5' RACE reads, yielding one record per CDR3 amino acid sequence without DNA. The sample has approximately 100,000 distinct CDR3 sequences. This sample was taken from a study of monozygotic twins with inflammatory bowel disease. Broader study findings: Clonotype overlap with others was lower in IBD patients than in healthy twins, a difference that was greatest with disease activity. There was no support for any single strong signal or clonotype associated with IBD.

What was sequenced was blood. V gene TRBV20-1 combines with J gene TRBJ2-7; as DNA is missing, the TRBD1 call by TCRdb cannot be tested. This clonotype was obtained from a human donor with ulcerative colitis or Crohn's disease, or a healthy co-twin of an affected twin (not recorded which). This chain's CDR3 is CSAATGLYEQYF.